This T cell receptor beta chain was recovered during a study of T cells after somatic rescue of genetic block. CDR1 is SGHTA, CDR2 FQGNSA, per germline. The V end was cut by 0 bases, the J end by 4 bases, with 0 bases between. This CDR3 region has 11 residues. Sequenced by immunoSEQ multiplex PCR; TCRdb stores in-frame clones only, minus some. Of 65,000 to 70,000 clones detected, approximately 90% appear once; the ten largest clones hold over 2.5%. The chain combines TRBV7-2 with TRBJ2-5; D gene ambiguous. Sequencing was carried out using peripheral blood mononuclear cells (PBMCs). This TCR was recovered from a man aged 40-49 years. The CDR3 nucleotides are TGTGCCAGCAGCTTAGCAGAGACCCAGTACTTC. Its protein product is CASSLAETQYF.